This T cell receptor beta chain was profiled in a study of ipilimumab plus nivolumab after autologous stem cell transplantation. TCRdb's table, derived via immunoSEQ multiplex PCR, lists solely in-frame clones and lacks some. The table has about 40,000 clones, more than 85% seen once. This CDR3 spans 14 amino acids. V lost 3 bases and J lost 0, with 9 bases in between. The germline CDR1 and CDR2 sequences are MDHEN and SYDVKM. The source was PBMCs, collected in a trial of ipilimumab plus nivolumab as post-transplant consolidation. This chain links TRBV28 with TRBJ2-7; D remains unclear. The TCR was taken from a male donor with multiple myeloma. As DNA, the CDR3 is TGTGCCAGCAGTTTCGCAGGTCCCTCCTACGAGCAGTACTTC. Amino acid sequence: CASSFAGPSYEQYF.